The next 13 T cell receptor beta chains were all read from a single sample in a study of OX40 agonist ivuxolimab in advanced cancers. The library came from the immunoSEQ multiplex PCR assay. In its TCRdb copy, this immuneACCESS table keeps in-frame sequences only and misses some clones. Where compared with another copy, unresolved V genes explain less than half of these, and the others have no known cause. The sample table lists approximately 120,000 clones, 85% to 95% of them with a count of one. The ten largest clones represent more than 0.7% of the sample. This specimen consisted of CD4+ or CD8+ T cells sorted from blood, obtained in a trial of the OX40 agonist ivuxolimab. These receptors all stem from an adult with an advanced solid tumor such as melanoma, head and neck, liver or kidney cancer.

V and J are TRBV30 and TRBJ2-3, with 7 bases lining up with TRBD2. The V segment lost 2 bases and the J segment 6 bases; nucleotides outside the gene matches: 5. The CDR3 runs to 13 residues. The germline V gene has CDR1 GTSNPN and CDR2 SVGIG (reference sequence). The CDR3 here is CAWSLRESDTQYF. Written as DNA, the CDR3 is TGTGCCTGGAGTTTGCGGGAGTCCGATACGCAGTATTTT.

The CDR3 DNA follows: TGCGCCAGCAGCAAGGGACAGGGCACCCTCACGGAGAATGAGCAGTTCTTC. Translating gives CASSKGQGTLTENEQFF. This chain links TRBV5-1 with TRBJ2-1; 9 nucleotides match TRBD1. There are 17 residues in the CDR3. In germline, CDR1 is SGHRS, CDR2 YFSETQ. V shed 4 bases, J shed 7 bases, and the junction held 15 bases outside the gene matches. Looking up the rest from reference TRBV5-1 and TRBJ2-1 gives the full variable domain: KAGVTQTPRYLIKTRGQQVTLSCSPISGHRSVSWYQQTPGQGLQFLFEYFSETQRNKGNFPGRFSGRQFSNSRSEMNVSTLELGDSALYLCASSKGQGTLTENEQFFGPGTRLTVL.

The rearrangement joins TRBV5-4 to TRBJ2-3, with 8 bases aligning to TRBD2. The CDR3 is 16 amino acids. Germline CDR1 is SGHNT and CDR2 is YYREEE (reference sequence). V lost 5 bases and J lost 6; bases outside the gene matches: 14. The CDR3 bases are TGTGCCAGCAGGCCTGGACTAGCACCCACAGCGGATACGCAGTATTTT. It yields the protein CASRPGLAPTADTQYF.

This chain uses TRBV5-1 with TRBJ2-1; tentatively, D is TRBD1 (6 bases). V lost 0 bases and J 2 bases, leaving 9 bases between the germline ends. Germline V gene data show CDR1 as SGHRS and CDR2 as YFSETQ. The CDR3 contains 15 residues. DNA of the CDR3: TGCGCCAGCAGCTTGGATAGGGGGACCTACAATGAGCAGTTCTTC. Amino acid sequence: CASSLDRGTYNEQFF.

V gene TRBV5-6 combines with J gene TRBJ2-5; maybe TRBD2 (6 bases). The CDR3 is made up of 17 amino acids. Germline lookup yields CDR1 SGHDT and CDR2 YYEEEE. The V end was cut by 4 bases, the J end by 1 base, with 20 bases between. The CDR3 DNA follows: TGTGCCAGCAGCGCAGGGACTCCAGATATTAGCCAAGAGACCCAGTACTTC. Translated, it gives CASSAGTPDISQETQYF.

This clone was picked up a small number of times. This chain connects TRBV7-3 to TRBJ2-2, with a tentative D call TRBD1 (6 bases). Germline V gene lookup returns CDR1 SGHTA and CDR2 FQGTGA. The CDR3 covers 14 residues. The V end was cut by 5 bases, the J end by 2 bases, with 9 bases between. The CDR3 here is CASSPTGNTGELFF. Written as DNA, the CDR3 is TGTGCCAGCAGCCCGACAGGAAACACCGGGGAGCTGTTTTTT.

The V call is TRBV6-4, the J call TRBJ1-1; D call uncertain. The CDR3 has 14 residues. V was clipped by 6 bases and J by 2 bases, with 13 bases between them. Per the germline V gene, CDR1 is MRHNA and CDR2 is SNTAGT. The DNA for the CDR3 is TGTGCCAGCAGCCCCGAGCTGGGAAACACTGAAGCTTTCTTT. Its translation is CASSPELGNTEAFF.

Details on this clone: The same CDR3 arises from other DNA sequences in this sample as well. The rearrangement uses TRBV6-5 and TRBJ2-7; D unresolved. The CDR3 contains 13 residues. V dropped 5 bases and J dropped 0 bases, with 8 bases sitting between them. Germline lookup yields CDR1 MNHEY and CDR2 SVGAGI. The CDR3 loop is CASSSTYSYEQYF. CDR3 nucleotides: TGTGCCAGCAGTAGTACTTACTCCTACGAGCAGTACTTC.

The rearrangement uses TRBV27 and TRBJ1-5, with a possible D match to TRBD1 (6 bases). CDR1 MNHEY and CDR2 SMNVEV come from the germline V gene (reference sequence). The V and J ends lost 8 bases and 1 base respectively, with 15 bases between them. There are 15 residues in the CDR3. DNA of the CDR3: TGTGCCAGCGCCAAAGGGGGGGGAAGCAATCAGCCCCAGCATTTT. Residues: CASAKGGGSNQPQHF.

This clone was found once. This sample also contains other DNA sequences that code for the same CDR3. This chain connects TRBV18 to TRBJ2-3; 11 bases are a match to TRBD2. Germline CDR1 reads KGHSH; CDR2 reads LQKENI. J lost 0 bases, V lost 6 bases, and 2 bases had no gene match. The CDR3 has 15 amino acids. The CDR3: CASSRTSGSTDTQYF. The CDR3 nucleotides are TGTGCCAGCTCCCGGACTAGCGGGAGCACAGATACGCAGTATTTT.

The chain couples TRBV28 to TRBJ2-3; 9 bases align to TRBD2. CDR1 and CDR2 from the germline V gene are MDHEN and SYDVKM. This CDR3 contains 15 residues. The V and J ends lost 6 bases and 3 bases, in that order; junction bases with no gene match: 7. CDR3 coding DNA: TGTGCCAGCAGCATAGCGGGAGAGACGACAGATACGCAGTATTTT. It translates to CASSIAGETTDTQYF.

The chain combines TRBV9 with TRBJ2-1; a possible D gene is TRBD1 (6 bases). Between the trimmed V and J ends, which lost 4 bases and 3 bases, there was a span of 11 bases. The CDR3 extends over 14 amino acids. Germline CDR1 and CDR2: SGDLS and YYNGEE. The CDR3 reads CASSMDSIYNEQFF. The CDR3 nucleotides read TGTGCCAGCAGCATGGACAGTATCTACAATGAGCAGTTCTTC.

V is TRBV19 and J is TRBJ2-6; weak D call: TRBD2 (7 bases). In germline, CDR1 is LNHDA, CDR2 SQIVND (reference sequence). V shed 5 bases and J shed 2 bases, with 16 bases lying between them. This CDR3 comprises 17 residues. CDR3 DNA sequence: TGTGCCAGTAGTGAGGGGGAGGGGGTAACTGGGGCCAACGTCCTGACTTTC. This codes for CASSEGEGVTGANVLTF.